The present TCR beta chain was sequenced within a study of shared clonotypes between healthy human individuals. Sequenced by immunoSEQ multiplex PCR; TCRdb stores in-frame clones only, minus some. This table has about 2.3 million clones, approximately 90% appearing once. Germline V gene data show CDR1 as SGHRS and CDR2 as YFSETQ. The CDR3 is made up of 14 amino acids. The V end lost 4 bases, the J end lost 8 bases, and 15 bases lay between the germline ends. This chain uses TRBV5-1 with TRBJ1-4; the D is unclear. Material for sequencing was naive CD4+ T cells from PBMCs. Specified subset: CD45RA+ positively selected. This receptor was taken from a man aged 18 to 30 in good health. Some clones in this sample may be carry-over from other donors' samples. The CDR3 is CASSNRFRREKLFF. DNA of the CDR3: TGCGCCAGCAGCAACCGGTTTCGTAGAGAAAAACTGTTTTTT.